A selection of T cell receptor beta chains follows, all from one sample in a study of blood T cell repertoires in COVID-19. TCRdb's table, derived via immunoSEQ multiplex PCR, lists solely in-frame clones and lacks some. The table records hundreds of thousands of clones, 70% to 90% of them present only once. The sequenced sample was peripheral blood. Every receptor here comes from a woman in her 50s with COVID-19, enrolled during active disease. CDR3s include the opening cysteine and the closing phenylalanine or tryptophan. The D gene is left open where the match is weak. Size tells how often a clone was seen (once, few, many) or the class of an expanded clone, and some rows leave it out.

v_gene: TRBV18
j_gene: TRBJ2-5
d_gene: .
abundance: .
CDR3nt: TGTGCCAGCTCACCAGGGGCAGGAGTCCAGGAGACCCAGTACTTC
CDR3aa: CASSPGAGVQETQYF

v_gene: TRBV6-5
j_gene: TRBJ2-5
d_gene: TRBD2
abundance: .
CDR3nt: TGTGCCAGCAGTTACTTCAGTGGCGGGGGTCCCGAGACCCAGTACTTC
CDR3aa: CASSYFSGGGPETQYF

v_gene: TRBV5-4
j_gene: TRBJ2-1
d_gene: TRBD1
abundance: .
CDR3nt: TGTGCCAGCAGTCCCGGGACAGAACTTTACAATGAGCAGTTCTTC
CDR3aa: CASSPGTELYNEQFF

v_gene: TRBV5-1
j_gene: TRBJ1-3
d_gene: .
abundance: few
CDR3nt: TGCGCCAGCAGCTTGGGGACATCTGGAAACACCATATATTTT
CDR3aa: CASSLGTSGNTIYF

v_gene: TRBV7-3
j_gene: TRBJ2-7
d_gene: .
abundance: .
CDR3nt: TGTGCCAGCAGCGCAAAAATTCGCGTCTTAAGCTACGAGCAGTACTTC
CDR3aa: CASSAKIRVLSYEQYF

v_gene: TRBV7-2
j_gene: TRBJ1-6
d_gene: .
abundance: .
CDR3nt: TGTGCCAGCAGCTTAGATGGCAGTTATAATTCACCCCTCCACTTT
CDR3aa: CASSLDGSYNSPLHF

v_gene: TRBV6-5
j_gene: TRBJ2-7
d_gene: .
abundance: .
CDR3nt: TGTGCCAGCATATCGACGGGTACCTACGAGCAGTACTTC
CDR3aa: CASISTGTYEQYF

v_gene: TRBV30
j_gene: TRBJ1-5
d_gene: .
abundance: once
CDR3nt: TGTGCCTGGAGTGCTCCTATTTGGGGGGACAATCAGCCCCAGCATTTT
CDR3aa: CAWSAPIWGDNQPQHF

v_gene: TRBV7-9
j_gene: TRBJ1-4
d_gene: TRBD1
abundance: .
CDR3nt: TGTGCCAGCAGCTATTCGACAGGGGAGGAGGGGGAAAAACTGTTTTTT
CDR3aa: CASSYSTGEEGEKLFF

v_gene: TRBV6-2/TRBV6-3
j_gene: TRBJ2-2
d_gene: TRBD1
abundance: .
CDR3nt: TGTGCCAGCAGCCACTCGACAGGGGCCCCACAGAACACCGGGGAGCTGTTTTTT
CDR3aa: CASSHSTGAPQNTGELFF

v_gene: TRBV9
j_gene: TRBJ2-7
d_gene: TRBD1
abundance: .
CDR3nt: TGTGCCAGCAGCGTAGGGGGACAGGGTTACGAGCAGTACTTC
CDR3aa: CASSVGGQGYEQYF

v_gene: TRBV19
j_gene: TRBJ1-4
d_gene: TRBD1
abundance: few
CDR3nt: TGTGCCAGTACCTCCAACAGGGGAGGTGAAAAACTGTTTTTT
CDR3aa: CASTSNRGGEKLFF

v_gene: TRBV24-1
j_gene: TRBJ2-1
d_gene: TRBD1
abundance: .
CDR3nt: TGTGCCACCAGTGATCCCGACGACAGGGGGTGGAGGAATGAGCAGTTCTTC
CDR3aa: CATSDPDDRGWRNEQFF

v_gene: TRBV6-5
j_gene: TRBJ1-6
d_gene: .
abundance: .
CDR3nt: TGTGCCAGCAGTACTGAGAATTCACCCCTCCACTTT
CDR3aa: CASSTENSPLHF

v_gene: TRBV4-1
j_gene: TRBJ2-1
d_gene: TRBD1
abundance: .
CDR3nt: TGCGCCAGCAGCCACGGAGACAGGGTCGATGAGCAGTTCTTC
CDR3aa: CASSHGDRVDEQFF

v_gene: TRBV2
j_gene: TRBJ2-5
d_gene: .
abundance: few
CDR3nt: TGTGCCAGCAGTGGGGCATCTCGACGAGAGACCCAGTACTTC
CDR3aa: CASSGASRRETQYF

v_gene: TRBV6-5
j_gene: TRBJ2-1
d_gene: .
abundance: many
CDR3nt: TGTGCCACTCCCCGGGAGCATTACAATGAGCAGTTCTTC
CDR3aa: CATPREHYNEQFF

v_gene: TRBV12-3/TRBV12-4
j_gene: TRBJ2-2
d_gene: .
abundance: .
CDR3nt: TGTGCCAGCAACATTAACACCGGGGAGCTGTTTTTT
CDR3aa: CASNINTGELFF

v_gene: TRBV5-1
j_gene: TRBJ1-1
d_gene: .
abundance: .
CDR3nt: TGCGCCAGCAGCCTTGGACAGATGAACACTGAAGCTTTCTTT
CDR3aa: CASSLGQMNTEAFF

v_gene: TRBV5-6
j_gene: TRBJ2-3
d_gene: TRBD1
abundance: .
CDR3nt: TGTGCCAGCAGCTTCGGGACAGGGGCAGATACGCAGTATTTT
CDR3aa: CASSFGTGADTQYF

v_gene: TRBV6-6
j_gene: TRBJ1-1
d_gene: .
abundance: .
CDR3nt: TGTGCCAGCAGACCTGGGCCCGGAGGTACTTTCTTT
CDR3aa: CASRPGPGGTFF

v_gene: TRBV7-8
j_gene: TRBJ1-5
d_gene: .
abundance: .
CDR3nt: TGTGCCAGCAGCCCGGGTGTTCAGCCCCAGCATTTT
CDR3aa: CASSPGVQPQHF

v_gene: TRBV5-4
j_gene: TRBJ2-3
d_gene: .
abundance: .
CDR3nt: TGTGCCAGCAGCCTCGGGGAGGGCACAGATACGCAGTATTTT
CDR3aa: CASSLGEGTDTQYF

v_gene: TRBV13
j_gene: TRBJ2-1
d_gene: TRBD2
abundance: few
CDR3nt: TGTGCCAGCAGCTACGGACTAGCGGGCGCCTTTCACAATGAGCAGTTCTTC
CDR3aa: CASSYGLAGAFHNEQFF

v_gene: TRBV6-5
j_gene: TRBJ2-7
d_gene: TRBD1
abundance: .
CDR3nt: TGTGCCAGCAGACCGACAGGGCGCTACGAGCAGTACTTC
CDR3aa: CASRPTGRYEQYF

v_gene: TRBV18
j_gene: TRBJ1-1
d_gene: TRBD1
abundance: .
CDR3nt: TGTGCCAGCTCAGGGACAGGGTCCACTGAAGCTTTCTTT
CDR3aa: CASSGTGSTEAFF

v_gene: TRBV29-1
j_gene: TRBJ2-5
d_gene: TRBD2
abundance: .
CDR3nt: TGCAGCGTTGACGGGGGGTCGATATTCCAAGAGACCCAGTACTTC
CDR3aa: CSVDGGSIFQETQYF

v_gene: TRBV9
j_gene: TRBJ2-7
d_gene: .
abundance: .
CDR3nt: TGTGCCAGCAGCCGCTCGGGGGGCGCCTACGAGCAGTACTTC
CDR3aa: CASSRSGGAYEQYF

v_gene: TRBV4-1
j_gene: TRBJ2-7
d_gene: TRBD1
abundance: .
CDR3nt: TGCGCCAGCAGCCATTCTGTCCTCGGGACAGGGAGCTACGAGCAGTACTTC
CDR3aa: CASSHSVLGTGSYEQYF

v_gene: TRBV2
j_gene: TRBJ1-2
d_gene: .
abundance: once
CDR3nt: TGTGCCAGCAGTCTTACAGAAAACTATGGCTACACCTTC
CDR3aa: CASSLTENYGYTF

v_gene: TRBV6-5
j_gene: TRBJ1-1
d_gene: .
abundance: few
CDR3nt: TGTGCCAGCACCCGCTACCACGGGGTGAACACTGAAGCTTTCTTT
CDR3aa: CASTRYHGVNTEAFF

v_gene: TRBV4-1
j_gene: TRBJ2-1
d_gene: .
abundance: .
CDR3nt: TGCGCCAGCAGGAGCGGGCCTTCCTACAATGAGCAGTTCTTC
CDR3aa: CASRSGPSYNEQFF

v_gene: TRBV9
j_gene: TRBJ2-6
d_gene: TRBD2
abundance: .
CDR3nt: TGTGCCAGCAGCACCCGACTAGCGGGGGAATCGGCTGGGGCCAACGTCCTGACTTTC
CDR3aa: CASSTRLAGESAGANVLTF

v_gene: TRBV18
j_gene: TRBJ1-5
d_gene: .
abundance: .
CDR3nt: TGTGCCAGCTCACTAACGTCCAAAGCACAGCCCCAGCATTTT
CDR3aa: CASSLTSKAQPQHF

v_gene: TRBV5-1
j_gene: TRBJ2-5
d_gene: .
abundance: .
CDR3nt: TGCGCCAGCAGCTTTAAAGAGGAAGAGACCCAGTACTTC
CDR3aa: CASSFKEEETQYF

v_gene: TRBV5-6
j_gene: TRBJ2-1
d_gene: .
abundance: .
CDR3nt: TGTGCCAGCAGCTGGGCCCTGGGCGCGGGGGACAACAATGAGCAGTTCTTC
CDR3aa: CASSWALGAGDNNEQFF

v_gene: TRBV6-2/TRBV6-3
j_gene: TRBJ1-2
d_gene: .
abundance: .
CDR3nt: TGTGCCAGCAGTTCCGCGGGGGGAGGCTACACCTTC
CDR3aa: CASSSAGGGYTF

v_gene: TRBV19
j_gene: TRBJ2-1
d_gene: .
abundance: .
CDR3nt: TGTGCCACCTCCCGAAGGAGGGGCCCCTACAATGAGCAGTTCTTC
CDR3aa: CATSRRRGPYNEQFF

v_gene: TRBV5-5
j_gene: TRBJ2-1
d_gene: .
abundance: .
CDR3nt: TGTGCCAGCAGCGTGCAGGAAATGAATGAGCAGTTCTTC
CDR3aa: CASSVQEMNEQFF

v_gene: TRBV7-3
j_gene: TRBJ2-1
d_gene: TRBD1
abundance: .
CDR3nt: TGTGCCAGCAGCTCCGGGACAGTGAACAATGAGCAGTTCTTC
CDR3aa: CASSSGTVNNEQFF

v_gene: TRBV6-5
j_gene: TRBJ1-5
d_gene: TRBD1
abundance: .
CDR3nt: TGTGCCAGCAGTTACACGACAGGGGCGGATCAGCCCCAGCATTTT
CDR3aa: CASSYTTGADQPQHF

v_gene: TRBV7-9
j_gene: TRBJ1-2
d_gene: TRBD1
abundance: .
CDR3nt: TGTGCCAGCTTATCCCGGGACAGGGGGGACTATGGCTACACCTTC
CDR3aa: CASLSRDRGDYGYTF

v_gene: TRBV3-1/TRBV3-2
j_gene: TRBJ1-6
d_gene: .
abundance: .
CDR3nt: TGTGCCAGCAGCCAGGGCTCCTCACCCCTCCACTTT
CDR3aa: CASSQGSSPLHF

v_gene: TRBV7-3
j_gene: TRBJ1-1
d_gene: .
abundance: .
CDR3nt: TGTGCCAGCAGCTTAACGGGCCCAGGGACTGAAGCTTTCTTT
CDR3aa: CASSLTGPGTEAFF

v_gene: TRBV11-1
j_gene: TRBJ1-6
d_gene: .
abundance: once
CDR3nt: TGTGCCAGCAGCCCAACTTCGAACTCCTATAATTCACCCCTCCACTTT
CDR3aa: CASSPTSNSYNSPLHF

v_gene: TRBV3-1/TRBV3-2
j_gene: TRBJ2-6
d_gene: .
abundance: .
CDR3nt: TGTGCCAGCAGCCAAGAGAGCGTCCTGACTTTC
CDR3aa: CASSQESVLTF

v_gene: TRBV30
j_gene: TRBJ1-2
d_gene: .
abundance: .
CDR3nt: TGTGCCTGGGCAGGTGGGAACTATGGCTACACCTTC
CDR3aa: CAWAGGNYGYTF

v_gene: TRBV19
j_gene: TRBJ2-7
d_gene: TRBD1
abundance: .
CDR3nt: TGTGCCAGTAGTTCGCTACTGGGACAGGGGGTGGGAGAGCAGTACTTC
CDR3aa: CASSSLLGQGVGEQYF

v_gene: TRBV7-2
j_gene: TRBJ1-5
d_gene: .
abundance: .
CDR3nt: TGTGCCAGCAGCTTATTAACAACTAGTCGGCCCCAGCATTTT
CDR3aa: CASSLLTTSRPQHF